A selection of T cell receptor beta chains follows, all from one sample in a study of blood T cell repertoires in COVID-19. TCRdb keeps only in-frame clones here, not all; method: immunoSEQ multiplex PCR. The table has hundreds of thousands of clones, roughly 86% seen once. Sequenced material: PBMCs or T cells enriched from blood (not recorded which). These receptors were collected from a woman between 45 and 60 years old who had recovered from COVID-19. The CDR3 runs from the conserved cysteine through the conserved F or W. Fields, in order: clone size, V gene, J gene, D gene, CDR3 DNA, CDR3 protein. A D gene is named only where the DNA matches it firmly. Clone size is given for some rows only: seen once, a few or many times, or a class if the clone is expanded.

NA	TRBV27	TRBJ1-3	TRBD1	TGTGCCAGCAGTTTAGCGGGCAGGGGGCTTAATGACCGCTCTGGAAACACCATATATTTT	CASSLAGRGLNDRSGNTIYF
NA	TRBV7-3	TRBJ2-2	TRBD1	TGTGCCAGCAGCGACAGACAGGGGTTGGAGCTGTTTTTT	CASSDRQGLELFF
NA	TRBV2	TRBJ2-7	TRBD2	TGTGCCAGCAGAAGGACTAGCGGGGAGGTTTACGAGCAGTACTTC	CASRRTSGEVYEQYF
NA	TRBV9	TRBJ1-1	NA	TGTGCCAGCAGCGTAGCTCTAACGGACACTGAAGCTTTCTTT	CASSVALTDTEAFF
once	TRBV6-5	TRBJ1-1	TRBD1	TGTGCCAGCCTCAGGACAGGTGGCACTGAAGCTTTCTTT	CASLRTGGTEAFF
NA	TRBV19	TRBJ1-2	TRBD1	TGTGCCAGTAGAGGGACAGGGAGGGGCGGCTACACCTTC	CASRGTGRGGYTF
NA	TRBV10-2	TRBJ2-1	NA	TGCGCCAGCAGTGTACAGTCCACCTACAATGAGCAGTTCTTC	CASSVQSTYNEQFF
NA	TRBV9	TRBJ2-1	TRBD2	TGTGCCAGCAGCCGCGGCCTAGCGGGAGGGTACGAGCAGTTCTTC	CASSRGLAGGYEQFF
once	TRBV4-1	TRBJ2-7	TRBD1	TGCGCCAGCAGCCAAGAAGCCAGGGGGTACGAGCAGTACTTC	CASSQEARGYEQYF
NA	TRBV3-1/TRBV3-2	TRBJ1-2	NA	TGTGCCAGCAGCCATTCGCCCACTTATAGTTTTTGTGATGGCTACACCTTC	CASSHSPTYSFCDGYTF
few	TRBV4-1	TRBJ1-3	TRBD1	TGCGCCAGCAGCCACAGGGACAGGGGGCCTTCTGGAAACACCATATATTTT	CASSHRDRGPSGNTIYF
NA	TRBV7-8	TRBJ2-1	NA	TGTGCCAGCAGCCCATCCGCGCGGGGCTCCTACAATGAGCAGTTCTTC	CASSPSARGSYNEQFF
NA	TRBV11-3	TRBJ1-1	NA	TGTGCCAGCAGCTTGTGGGCCGACACTGAAGCTTTCTTT	CASSLWADTEAFF
NA	TRBV10-3	TRBJ2-1	TRBD1	TGTGCCATCAGTGATTCGACAGGGGGCGGGGATGAGCAGTTCTTC	CAISDSTGGGDEQFF
NA	TRBV20-1	TRBJ1-6	NA	TGCAGTGCTAGTCAGACAGGCGGATCACCCCTCCACTTT	CSASQTGGSPLHF
NA	TRBV14	TRBJ1-1	TRBD1	TGTGCCAGCAGCGACAGGACAGGAACTAACACTGAAGCTTTCTTT	CASSDRTGTNTEAFF
NA	TRBV15	TRBJ2-5	NA	TGTGCCACCAGCTGGGGACTGAGGGCAAGGACCCAGTACTTC	CATSWGLRARTQYF
NA	TRBV5-6	TRBJ1-4	NA	TGTGCCAGCAGCCTAAAAACTAATGAAAAACTGTTTTTT	CASSLKTNEKLFF
NA	TRBV6-5	TRBJ1-1	NA	TGTGCCAGCAGTTCCGGGGATAACACTGAAGCTTTCTTT	CASSSGDNTEAFF
NA	TRBV2	TRBJ1-2	TRBD1	TGTGCCAGCAGTGATGTAACAGGGACAGGCGGCTACACCTTC	CASSDVTGTGGYTF
NA	TRBV30	TRBJ2-7	NA	TGTGCCTGGAGTCCAGGACTCTACGAGCAGTACTTC	CAWSPGLYEQYF
NA	TRBV21-1	TRBJ2-3	NA	TGTGCCAGCAGCATGCGACTAGCAGCAGATACGCAGTATTTT	CASSMRLAADTQYF
NA	TRBV6-5	TRBJ1-2	NA	TGTGCCAGCAAACCCCCGGGGGTTTTGGGCTACACCTTC	CASKPPGVLGYTF
NA	TRBV13	TRBJ2-7	NA	TGTGCCAGCAGCGACGGGAAAGAGTACGAGCAGTACTTC	CASSDGKEYEQYF
NA	TRBV4-3	TRBJ2-7	TRBD1	TGCGCCAGCAGCCAAGCGTTGGGTATTAGAGGGGGCATCGACGAGCAGTACTTC	CASSQALGIRGGIDEQYF
NA	TRBV27	TRBJ2-3	TRBD2	TGTGCCAGCAGTGTAGCGGGAGTGACAGATACGCAGTATTTT	CASSVAGVTDTQYF
few	TRBV29-1	TRBJ1-2	TRBD1	TGCAGCGTTGAGGCCCTGGACAGGGCAGGCGGCTACACCTTC	CSVEALDRAGGYTF
once	TRBV5-1	TRBJ2-5	NA	TGCGCCAGCAGCTTGTTTGGACAGCAGCCCCAAGAGACCCAGTACTTC	CASSLFGQQPQETQYF
NA	TRBV25-1	TRBJ2-1	NA	TGTGCCAGCAGTGAATTAAAAACTCCCAATGAGCAGTTCTTC	CASSELKTPNEQFF
once	TRBV30	TRBJ1-5	NA	TGTGCCTGGAGTCTAGGTAGCCTCAATCAGCCCCAGCATTTT	CAWSLGSLNQPQHF
few	TRBV9	TRBJ2-3	NA	TGTGCCAGCAGCGTAGGGTTTGTTCTAGCAGAAAGCACAGATACGCAGTATTTT	CASSVGFVLAESTDTQYF
once	TRBV28	TRBJ2-3	TRBD1	TGTGCCAGCAGTTTGGGACAGTCGAACACAGATACGCAGTATTTT	CASSLGQSNTDTQYF
NA	TRBV15	TRBJ2-7	NA	TGTGCCACCAGCGGGACCAATTCGGGACATAGCTCCTACGAGCAGTACTTC	CATSGTNSGHSSYEQYF
NA	TRBV27	TRBJ2-7	TRBD1	TGTGCCAGCAGTCTAGGACAGGGGGCTACCTACGAGCAGTACTTC	CASSLGQGATYEQYF
NA	TRBV7-2	TRBJ2-3	TRBD2	TGTGCCAGCGGTATTCTAGCGGGCACAGATACGCAGTATTTT	CASGILAGTDTQYF